This T cell receptor beta chain was recovered during a study of coeliac disease (dated by TCRdb to 2022 to 2024). Turning to the overall study: Each coeliac patient fell into one of three classes: newly diagnosed active disease, refractory coeliac disease type I, or disease kept under control by a gluten-free diet. Because high-resolution HLA typing was not available, biased TRBV7-2 usage was queried as a proof of principle. The study applied next-generation sequencing of rearranged TRB and TRG CDR3 regions to small intestinal lymphocyte fractions from coeliac and non-coeliac patients. The study set out to describe the TR repertoires of small intestinal T cells in active coeliac disease, refractory type I coeliac disease, and coeliac disease treated with a gluten-free diet. Of the roughly 30 patients in the full study, around 22 had coeliac disease confirmed by serology and 8 were controls with non-small intestinal disorders. Samples from around 27 subjects were successfully TRB sequenced, and these included 20 to 25 paired samples of bulk unsorted intraepithelial and lamina propria cells.

Findings and caveats that apply to the study as a whole: The approach was considered by the authors to be unsuitable for unbiased detection of gliadin-specific T cells, as gliadin-specific T cells are scarce and rarely shared between patients. TRB and TRG repertoires of active coeliac intraepithelial and lamina propria samples showed lower clonality than controls, suggesting recruitment of diverse T cells. TRB repertoires were largely private; most amino acid sequences were unique to one sample, and V-gene usage did not differ significantly by disease group. Published gliadin-specific TRB sequences were found in about 50% of the 18 coeliac lamina propria samples but in only 1 of 6 controls. The separation of intraepithelial from lamina propria cells did not yield high-purity fractions, so cross-contamination between compartments was possible.

Of note for this clone: Its antigen is not yet known. Base qualities are not recorded, but no much larger clone differs from it by a single base.

Library creation used the immunoSEQ multiplex PCR assay. In a multiplexed PCR, the TR loci were amplified; reverse primers were designed against J gene segments, whereas forward primers were designed against V gene segments. The amplified CDR3 regions were sequenced using the Illumina HiSeq System. The authors processed their data as follows. Closely related reads were merged by a nearest-neighbour algorithm to remove PCR and sequencing errors and to collapse the data into unique sequences. Two measures summarised the repertoires: clonality, and T cell density, defined as TR molecules per amount of genomic DNA input. Public TRs were defined as CDR3 amino acid sequences in at least 80% of unsorted samples, then tested for differential abundance between coeliac and control samples. Each lamina propria sample was queried against a list of about 200 published gliadin-specific TRB sequences. Disease-group differences in clonality and density were tested with Kruskal-Wallis tests followed by Dunn post-tests. TCRdb carries this immuneACCESS record with in-frame sequences only. Its versions omit some clonotypes, under half of them owing to an unresolved V gene in the studies checked, with the rest unexplained. V and J calls and clone size follow that table, whereas D and trimming were derived from the DNA. Recorded for this sample are thousands of clones; 65% to 70% of them occurred a single time. About 4.5% of the sample lies in the top ten.

Aliquots of over 450,000 cells were frozen in DMSO/FBS in liquid nitrogen, and one aliquot per fraction was used for sequencing. Every one of the 30 study patients had an endoscopy and a small intestinal biopsy. Lamina propria cells were released by collagenase digestion of the biopsy tissue left over after intraepithelial cell isolation. The Qiagen DNeasy blood extraction kit was used to extract genomic DNA from the frozen unsorted cell fractions. Ends trimmed: V by 4 bases, J by 4 bases; bases unmatched to a gene: 7. The CDR3 starts with the cysteine, ends with the phenylalanine, and has 16 residues. The entry retains the CDR3 DNA only, 48 bases that are in frame from base 1. The germline V gene encodes CDR1 SGHNT and CDR2 YYREEE (reference sequence).

The origin of this receptor is a woman between 18 and 30 years old with active celiac disease. The V and J segments used are TRBV5-4 and TRBJ2-2; 10 central bases correspond to TRBD2. Sequencing used lamina propria lymphocytes from the gut. The meaning of the sample's cell subset or site label: lamina propria cell (LPC) fraction of small intestinal biopsy. In nucleotide form, the sequence is TGTGCCAGCAGCCCGGGACTAGCGACAAGCACCGGGGAGCTGTTTTTT. This encodes CASSPGLATSTGELFF.